This T cell receptor beta chain was found in a study of blood T cell repertoires in COVID-19. Profiling relied on immunoSEQ multiplex PCR, and the TCRdb table lists in-frame clones only, not all of them. The sample shows fewer than 500,000 clones, roughly four fifths of them seen only once. The specimen sequenced was peripheral blood. This clonotype was sampled from a human donor with acute or convalescent COVID-19. The donor label of this sample is uncertain.

This CDR3 reads CASRPGQGNQETQYF. CDR3 coding DNA: TGCGCCAGCAGGCCGGGACAGGGTAATCAAGAGACCCAGTACTTC. The V call is TRBV5-1, the J call TRBJ2-5, with TRBD1 matching over 9 bases. The CDR3 runs 15 residues. Losses at the gene ends were 5 bases for V and 2 bases for J; bases not matched to a gene: 7. The germline V gene has CDR1 SGHRS and CDR2 YFSETQ.